The rows below give T cell receptor beta chains drawn from one sample of a study of CD8+ T cells in alopecia areata. Only in-frame clones appear in the TCRdb table, and some are missing; sequencing was by immunoSEQ multiplex PCR. The table records about 150,000 clones, more than 45% of them present only once. The specimen sequenced was CD4+ T cells sorted from blood. The receptors come from a human donor with alopecia areata. The CDR3 runs from the conserved cysteine through the conserved F or W. D genes are given only for firm matches. Rows may omit the clone size; those that give it use once, few, many or a size class.

D,J,V,size,DNA,CDR3
.,TRBJ2-7,TRBV6-6,.,TGTGCCAGCAGGGCGGGTTACGGAGGGTCCTACGAGCAGTACTTC,CASRAGYGGSYEQYF
.,TRBJ2-7,TRBV7-9,few,TGTGCCAGCAGCTTTTTACAGGGCTACGAGCAGTACTTC,CASSFLQGYEQYF
TRBD2,TRBJ2-1,TRBV5-1,.,TGCGCCAGCAGCTTGGCCGGCGGGAGGAACGATGAGCAGTTCTTC,CASSLAGGRNDEQFF
TRBD1,TRBJ2-6,TRBV7-3,.,TGTGCCAGCAGCCGACAGGGCTATGGGGCCAACGTCCTGACTTTC,CASSRQGYGANVLTF
TRBD1,TRBJ1-1,TRBV5-6,.,TGTGCCAGCAGTTCCGGGACAGAGAACACTGAAGCTTTCTTT,CASSSGTENTEAFF
.,TRBJ2-5,TRBV5-6,.,TGTGCCAGCAGCTTGTCTTCCCGGGACCCTCAAGAGACCCAGTACTTC,CASSLSSRDPQETQYF
TRBD2,TRBJ2-5,TRBV7-3,.,TGTGCCAGCAGCGTTAGCGGGAGACTGGAGACCCAGTACTTC,CASSVSGRLETQYF
.,TRBJ1-1,TRBV2,.,TGTGCCAGCAGCTTAAGGGCTGAAGCTTTCTTT,CASSLRAEAFF
TRBD2,TRBJ2-1,TRBV5-4,few,TGTGCCAGCAGCTTGCCTGGCGGGAGGTACAATGAGCAGTTCTTC,CASSLPGGRYNEQFF
TRBD2,TRBJ2-3,TRBV2,.,TGTGCCAGCAGTGGGACTAGCTGGGCAGATACGCAGTATTTT,CASSGTSWADTQYF
TRBD1,TRBJ1-2,TRBV2,.,TGTGCCAGCGGTTGGGGACAGCCGTTCTATGGCTACACCTTC,CASGWGQPFYGYTF
.,TRBJ2-2,TRBV10-1,.,TGCGCCAGCAGCCCGGGTCCCAACACCGGGGAGCTGTTTTTT,CASSPGPNTGELFF
.,TRBJ2-4,TRBV18,.,TGTGCCAGCTCACCAGGAGGGGCAGCCAAAAACATTCAGTACTTC,CASSPGGAAKNIQYF
.,TRBJ2-5,TRBV29-1,.,TGCAGCGTTTCTCGCTCGCAGGGCCGAGAGACCCAGTACTTC,CSVSRSQGRETQYF
.,TRBJ2-1,TRBV30,once,TGTGCCTGGAGGATTCTAGCGTTGTACAATGAGCAGTTCTTC,CAWRILALYNEQFF
.,TRBJ2-3,TRBV5-1,once,TGCGCCAGCAGCTTAACAAGGGGGGGCACAGATACGCAGTATTTT,CASSLTRGGTDTQYF
.,TRBJ2-7,TRBV30,.,TGTGCCTGGTTCAAGACAGTCTTCTACTCCTACGAGCAGTACTTC,CAWFKTVFYSYEQYF
TRBD1,TRBJ2-6,TRBV2,.,TGTGCCAGCAGCAAAGGGACAGTTGGGGCCAACGTCCTGACTTTC,CASSKGTVGANVLTF
.,TRBJ1-1,TRBV18,.,TGTGCCAGCTCACCACCGGGACAACTGAACACTGAAGCTTTCTTT,CASSPPGQLNTEAFF
TRBD2,TRBJ2-3,TRBV28,.,TGTGCCAGCAACCCGCGGGGGGAGGGCACAGATACGCAGTATTTT,CASNPRGEGTDTQYF
.,TRBJ2-7,TRBV29-1,few,TGCAGCGTTGGTCTGGACCCTCTTGCCTACGAGCAGTACTTC,CSVGLDPLAYEQYF
TRBD1,TRBJ1-4,TRBV28,.,TGTGCCAGCAGTCAGCCGGGACAGGGGGAAGAAAAACTGTTTTTT,CASSQPGQGEEKLFF
.,TRBJ1-1,TRBV29-1,.,TGCAGCGTGAGGAGGGGAACTGAAGCTTTCTTT,CSVRRGTEAFF
.,TRBJ1-1,TRBV29-1,.,TGCAGCGTTCAGAACCCCCAAGCTTTCTTT,CSVQNPQAFF
.,TRBJ2-5,TRBV5-1,.,TGCGCCAGCAGCTTGAGGAACCAAGAGACCCAGTACTTC,CASSLRNQETQYF
TRBD1,TRBJ1-2,TRBV30,.,TGTGCCTGGAGTGGGGACAGTGGGTACACCTTC,CAWSGDSGYTF
TRBD2,TRBJ2-1,TRBV29-1,.,TGCAGCGTCGAGGGACTAGCGAGACCACGGGGCAATGAGCAGTTCTTC,CSVEGLARPRGNEQFF
.,TRBJ2-7,TRBV18,few,TGTGCCAGCTCACCACCTGGCAGGGGAAGCGACGAGCAGTACTTC,CASSPPGRGSDEQYF
.,TRBJ1-1,TRBV5-1,.,TGCGCCAGCAGCGCCATCACCGGTGCGGGCACTGAAGCTTTCTTT,CASSAITGAGTEAFF
.,TRBJ2-2,TRBV2,.,TGTGCCAGCAGGGAGAGAGGTACCGGGGAGCTGTTTTTT,CASRERGTGELFF
TRBD1,TRBJ1-5,TRBV30,.,TGTGCCTGGAGTGGACAGGGAAATCAGCCCCAGCATTTT,CAWSGQGNQPQHF
.,TRBJ2-2,TRBV6-6,once,TGTGCCAGCAGTTACGGGAATTGGGGCACCGGGGAGCTGTTTTTT,CASSYGNWGTGELFF
.,TRBJ1-4,TRBV2,.,TGTGCCAGCAGGAGGACAGAGGATGAAAAACTGTTTTTT,CASRRTEDEKLFF
.,TRBJ2-1,TRBV18,.,TGTGCCAGCTCACCATCGGGCCCCAATGAGCAGTTCTTC,CASSPSGPNEQFF
TRBD2,TRBJ2-7,TRBV2,.,TGTGCCAGCAAGCGGGAGGGCCATTGGGGTGAGCAGTACTTC,CASKREGHWGEQYF
.,TRBJ2-7,TRBV27,few,TGTGCCAGCAGTAGAAAGGGGCTACCCCCCTACGAGCAGTACTTC,CASSRKGLPPYEQYF
.,TRBJ2-6,TRBV7-9,once,TGTGCCAGCAGCTTAGCGCGGGACACATACGCGGGTTCCAACGTCCTGACTTTC,CASSLARDTYAGSNVLTF
TRBD2,TRBJ2-5,TRBV7-2,few,TGTGCCAGCAGCTTAGTTGCTGGTGGCGGGAGCCCCTCGCAGACCCAGTACTTC,CASSLVAGGGSPSQTQYF
TRBD2,TRBJ2-1,TRBV18,few,TGTGCCAGCTCACCACGGCTAGCGGGAGCGAACAATGAGCAGTTCTTC,CASSPRLAGANNEQFF
TRBD2,TRBJ2-7,TRBV29-1,.,TGCAGCGTCCTACGTGAAACGCGACTAGCGGGACTCAACGAGCAGTACTTC,CSVLRETRLAGLNEQYF
.,TRBJ1-2,TRBV5-1,.,TGCGCCAGCAACACCCCGGACGGCTATGGCTACACCTTC,CASNTPDGYGYTF
TRBD1,TRBJ1-2,TRBV27,.,TGTGCCAGCAGTTGGTACGCAGGGGGAAGTTATGGCTACACCTTC,CASSWYAGGSYGYTF
.,TRBJ2-1,TRBV29-1,few,TGCAGCGTTGAAGATGATAAGGATGAGCAGTTCTTC,CSVEDDKDEQFF
.,TRBJ2-5,TRBV5-1,.,TGCGCCAGCAGCTTTGGGACTCTAGAGACCCAGTACTTC,CASSFGTLETQYF
TRBD1,TRBJ2-7,TRBV5-1,.,TGCGCCAGCAGCATAGGACAGGGAAACACCTACGAGCAGTACTTC,CASSIGQGNTYEQYF
.,TRBJ2-5,TRBV28,.,TGTGCCAGCAGTTTAGGGGGCCCACAAGAGACCCAGTACTTC,CASSLGGPQETQYF
.,TRBJ2-1,TRBV7-3,.,TGTGCCAGCACTGGAGGGGGCAATGAGCAGTTCTTC,CASTGGGNEQFF
.,TRBJ2-3,TRBV7-3,few,TGTGCCAGCAGCTGGAGGGCCGGTTCCCCAGATACGCAGTATTTT,CASSWRAGSPDTQYF
.,TRBJ2-2,TRBV4-2,.,TGTGCCAGCAGCCAAGATAAGGGTACCTCGAACACCGGGGAGCTGTTTTTT,CASSQDKGTSNTGELFF